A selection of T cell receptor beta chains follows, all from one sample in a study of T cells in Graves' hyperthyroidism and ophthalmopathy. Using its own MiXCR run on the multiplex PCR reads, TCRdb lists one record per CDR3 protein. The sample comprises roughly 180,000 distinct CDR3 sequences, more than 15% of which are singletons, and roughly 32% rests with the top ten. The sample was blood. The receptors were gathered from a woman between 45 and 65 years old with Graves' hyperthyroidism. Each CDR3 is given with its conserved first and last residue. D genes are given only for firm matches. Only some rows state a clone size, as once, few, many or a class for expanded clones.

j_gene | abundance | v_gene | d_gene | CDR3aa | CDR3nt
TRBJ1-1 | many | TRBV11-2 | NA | CASSWGGTEAFF | TGTGCCAGCAGCTGGGGGGGAACTGAAGCTTTCTTT
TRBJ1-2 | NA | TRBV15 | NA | CATSRKERSYGYTF | TGTGCCACCAGCAGAAAGGAGCGGTCCTATGGCTACACCTTC
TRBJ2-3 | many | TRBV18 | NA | CASSRWGVTDTQYF | TGTGCCAGCTCCCGCTGGGGGGTAACAGATACGCAGTATTTT
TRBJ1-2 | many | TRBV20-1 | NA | CSAPDTNYGYTF | TGCAGTGCTCCGGACACAAACTATGGCTACACCTTC
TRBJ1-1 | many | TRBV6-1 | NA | CASSRGSNTEAFF | TGTGCCAGCAGTCGAGGGTCGAACACTGAAGCTTTCTTT
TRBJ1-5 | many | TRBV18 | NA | CASSSKGGLSNQPQHF | TGTGCCAGCTCATCAAAAGGGGGATTAAGCAATCAGCCCCAGCATTTT
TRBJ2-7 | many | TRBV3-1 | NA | CASSQDTAWRYEQYF | TGTGCCAGCAGCCAAGATACGGCCTGGAGGTACGAGCAGTACTTC
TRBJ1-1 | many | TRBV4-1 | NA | CASSQDRVAAFF | TGCGCCAGCAGCCAAGACAGGGTTGCAGCTTTCTTT
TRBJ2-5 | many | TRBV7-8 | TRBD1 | CATDRAGETQYF | TGTGCCACGGACAGGGCGGGAGAGACCCAGTACTTC
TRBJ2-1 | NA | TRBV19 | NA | CASSVWGNEQFF | TGTGCCAGTAGTGTGTGGGGCAATGAGCAGTTCTTC
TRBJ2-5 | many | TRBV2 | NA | CASSWGRETQYF | TGTGCCAGCTCTTGGGGTCGGGAGACCCAGTACTTC
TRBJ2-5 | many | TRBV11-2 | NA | CASSLDPSVALETQYF | TGTGCCAGCAGCTTAGATCCATCGGTGGCGCTCGAGACCCAGTACTTC
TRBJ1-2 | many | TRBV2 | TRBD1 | CASSPSSNRGRIGYTF | TGTGCCAGCAGTCCTTCCTCTAACAGGGGTAGAATTGGCTACACCTTC
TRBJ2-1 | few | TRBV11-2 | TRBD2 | CASRETSGDNEQFF | TGTGCCAGCAGAGAGACTAGCGGGGACAATGAGCAGTTCTTC
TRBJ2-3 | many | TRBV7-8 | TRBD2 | CAGGRGLPDTQYF | TGTGCCGGCGGGAGGGGGCTTCCAGATACGCAGTATTTT
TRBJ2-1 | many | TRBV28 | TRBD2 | CASSPPAILAGSNNEQFF | TGTGCCAGCAGTCCTCCCGCGATACTAGCGGGGTCGAACAATGAGCAGTTCTTC
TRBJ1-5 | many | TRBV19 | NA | CASKYSAFHSNQPQHF | TGTGCCAGTAAATATTCAGCATTCCATAGCAATCAGCCCCAGCATTTT
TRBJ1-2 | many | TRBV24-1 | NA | CATSDFPRAYGYTF | TGTGCCACCAGTGACTTCCCCAGGGCCTATGGCTACACCTTC
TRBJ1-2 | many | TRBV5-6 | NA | CASSLAGVGGYTF | TGTGCCAGCAGCTTGGCCGGTGTGGGAGGCTACACCTTC
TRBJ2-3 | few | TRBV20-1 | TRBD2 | CSARGLAGAADTQYF | TGCAGTGCTAGGGGACTAGCGGGAGCCGCAGATACGCAGTATTTT
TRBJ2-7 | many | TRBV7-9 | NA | CASSPALHLSYEQYF | TGTGCCAGCAGCCCCGCCCTCCACCTCTCCTACGAGCAGTACTTC
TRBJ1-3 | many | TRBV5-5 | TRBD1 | CASSPTGARRSGNTIYF | TGTGCCAGCAGCCCAACAGGGGCCCGCCGCTCTGGAAACACCATATATTTT
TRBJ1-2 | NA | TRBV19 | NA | CATRYSGYGYTF | TGTGCCACCAGGTACAGTGGGTATGGCTACACCTTC
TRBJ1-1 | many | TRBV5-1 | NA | CASSFDSTVNTEAFF | TGCGCCAGCAGCTTTGACTCGACAGTGAACACTGAAGCTTTCTTT
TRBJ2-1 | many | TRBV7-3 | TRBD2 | CASSRGGLADNEQFF | TGTGCCAGCAGCCGCGGTGGGCTAGCGGACAATGAGCAGTTCTTC
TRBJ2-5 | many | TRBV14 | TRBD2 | CASSQLGPSGAQETQYF | TGTGCCAGCAGCCAATTGGGTCCTAGCGGGGCCCAAGAGACCCAGTACTTC
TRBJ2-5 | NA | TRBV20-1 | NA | CSASGPGESYQETQYF | TGCAGTGCCTCAGGTCCTGGGGAGTCCTACCAAGAGACCCAGTACTTC
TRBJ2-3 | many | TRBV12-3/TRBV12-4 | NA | CASSLAGATDTQYF | TGTGCCAGCAGTTTAGCGGGGGCCACAGATACGCAGTATTTT
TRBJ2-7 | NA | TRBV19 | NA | CASSPQGIGYEQYF | TGTGCCAGTAGTCCACAGGGCATCGGCTACGAGCAGTACTTC
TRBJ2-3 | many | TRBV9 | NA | CASSVDELTTDTQYF | TGTGCCAGCAGCGTAGACGAGCTTACCACAGATACGCAGTATTTT
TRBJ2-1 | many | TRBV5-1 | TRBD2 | CASSLQLAGGPFPYEQFF | TGCGCCAGCAGCTTGCAGCTAGCGGGGGGGCCGTTTCCGTATGAGCAGTTCTTC
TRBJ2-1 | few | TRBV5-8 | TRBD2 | CASSFGAGGYNEQFF | TGTGCCAGCAGCTTCGGTGCGGGGGGATACAATGAGCAGTTCTTC
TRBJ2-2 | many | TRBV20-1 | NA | CSARVRGFGGELFF | TGCAGTGCTAGAGTAAGGGGGTTCGGCGGGGAGCTGTTTTTT
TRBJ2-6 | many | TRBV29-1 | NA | CSGLDGSGANVLTF | TGCAGCGGCTTAGACGGTTCCGGGGCCAACGTCCTGACTTTC
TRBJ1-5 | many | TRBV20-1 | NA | CSARDVRNQPQHF | TGCAGTGCTAGAGATGTACGTAATCAGCCCCAGCATTTT
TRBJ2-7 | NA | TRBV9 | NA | CASSVTEGSYEQYF | TGTGCCAGCAGCGTGACTGAGGGATCCTACGAGCAGTACTTC
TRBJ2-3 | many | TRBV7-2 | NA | CASSLMGTSTDTQYF | TGTGCCAGCAGCTTAATGGGGACAAGCACAGATACGCAGTATTTT
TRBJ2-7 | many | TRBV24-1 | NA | CATSSGETPWDEQYF | TGTGCCACCAGTTCCGGGGAAACACCTTGGGACGAGCAGTACTTC
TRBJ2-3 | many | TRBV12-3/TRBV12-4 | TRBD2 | CASSPPSSGGTDTQYF | TGTGCCAGCAGTCCCCCGTCCAGCGGGGGCACAGATACGCAGTATTTT
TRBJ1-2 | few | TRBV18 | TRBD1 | CASSPNPPGQGAGGYTF | TGTGCCAGCTCACCAAACCCCCCGGGACAGGGGGCGGGAGGCTACACCTTC
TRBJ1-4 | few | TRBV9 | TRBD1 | CASSAFGKTGLEKLFF | TGTGCCAGCAGCGCCTTCGGTAAGACAGGGTTGGAAAAACTGTTTTTT
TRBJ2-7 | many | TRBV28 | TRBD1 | CASSLGTGPNEQYF | TGTGCCAGCAGTTTAGGGACAGGGCCCAACGAGCAGTACTTC
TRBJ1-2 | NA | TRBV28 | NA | CASSLFRRGYTF | TGTGCCAGCAGTTTATTTAGAAGGGGCTACACCTTC
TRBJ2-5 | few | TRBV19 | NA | CASSIGGTLQETQYF | TGTGCCAGTAGTATAGGGGGAACCCTCCAAGAGACCCAGTACTTC
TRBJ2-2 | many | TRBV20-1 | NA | CSARVPTKNTGELFF | TGCAGTGCTAGAGTCCCTACTAAAAACACCGGGGAGCTGTTTTTT
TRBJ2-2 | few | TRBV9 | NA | CASSAAWGGHTGELFF | TGTGCCAGCAGCGCCGCGTGGGGGGGCCATACCGGGGAGCTGTTTTTT
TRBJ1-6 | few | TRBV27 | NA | CASSDATGSPLHF | TGTGCCAGCAGTGACGCGACTGGTTCACCCCTCCACTTT
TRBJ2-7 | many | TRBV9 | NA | CASSVDGYEQYF | TGTGCCAGCAGCGTAGACGGCTACGAGCAGTACTTC
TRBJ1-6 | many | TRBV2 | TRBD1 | CASSFGQAQPLHF | TGTGCCAGCAGTTTCGGACAGGCGCAACCCCTCCACTTT
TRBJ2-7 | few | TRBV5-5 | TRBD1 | CASSFVRGPYEQYF | TGTGCCAGCAGCTTTGTCAGGGGGCCTTACGAGCAGTACTTC
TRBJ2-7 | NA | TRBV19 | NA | CASRPTGWGEQYF | TGTGCCAGTAGACCCACGGGCTGGGGGGAGCAGTACTTC